This T cell receptor (beta chain) was recovered during a study of shared clonotypes between healthy human individuals. TCRdb keeps only in-frame clones here, not all; method: immunoSEQ multiplex PCR. The sample holds about 1.5 million clones, approximately 98% seen once. Notes on this clone: Its antigen is as yet unknown.

Trimming removed 5 bases from V and 5 bases from J; junction bases left unmatched: 7. From germline, CDR1 is SGHVS and CDR2 FQNEAQ. There are 15 residues in the CDR3. Overall study findings and caveats: Incomplete sequencing of sorted subsets was indicated by rarefaction despite large depth. Larger estimated richness was generally recorded for naive subsets relative to memory subsets.

Division of CD4+ cells produced a CD45RA+ naive subset and a CD45RA-negative memory subset. Sequencing was done on a sample of naive CD4+ T cells sorted from blood. Subset noted: CD45RA+ positively selected. The chain combines TRBV7-8 with TRBJ1-5, with TRBD1 matching 9 bases. The sequence was collected from a man in his thirties or forties in good health. CDR3 protein: CASSPDRGEDQPQHF. The CDR3 coding sequence is TGTGCCAGCAGCCCGGACAGGGGCGAGGATCAGCCCCAGCATTTT.